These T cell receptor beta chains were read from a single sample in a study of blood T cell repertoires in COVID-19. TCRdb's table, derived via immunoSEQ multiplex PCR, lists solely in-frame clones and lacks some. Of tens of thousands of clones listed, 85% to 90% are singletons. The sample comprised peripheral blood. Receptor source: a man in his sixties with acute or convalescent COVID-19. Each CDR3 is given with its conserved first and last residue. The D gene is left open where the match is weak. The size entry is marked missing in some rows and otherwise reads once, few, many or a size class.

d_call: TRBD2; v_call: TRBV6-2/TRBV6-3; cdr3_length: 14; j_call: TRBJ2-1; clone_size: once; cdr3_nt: TGTGCCAGCAGTTACTCACTAGCGATGGATGAGCAGTTCTTC; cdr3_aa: CASSYSLAMDEQFF
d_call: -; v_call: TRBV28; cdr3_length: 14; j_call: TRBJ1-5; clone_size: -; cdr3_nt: TGTGCCAGCAGCCCCCCCCGGAGCAATCAGCCCCAGCATTTT; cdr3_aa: CASSPPRSNQPQHF
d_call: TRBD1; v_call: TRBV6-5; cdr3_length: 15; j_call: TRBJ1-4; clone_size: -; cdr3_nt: TGTGCCAGCAGGGTCACAGGGGGCGCGGGTGAAAAACTGTTTTTT; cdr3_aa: CASRVTGGAGEKLFF
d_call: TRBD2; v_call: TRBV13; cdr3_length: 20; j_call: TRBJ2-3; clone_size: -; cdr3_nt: TGTGCCAGCAGCTTAGGCGCGGGACTAGCGATAACTTCTAGCACAGATACGCAGTATTTT; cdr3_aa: CASSLGAGLAITSSTDTQYF
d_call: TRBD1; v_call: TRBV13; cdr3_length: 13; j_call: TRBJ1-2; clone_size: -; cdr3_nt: TGTGCCAGCAGTTCACAGGGGGGATATGGCTACACCTTC; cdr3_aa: CASSSQGGYGYTF
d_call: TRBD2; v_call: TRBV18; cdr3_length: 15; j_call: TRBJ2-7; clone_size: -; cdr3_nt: TGTGCCAGCTCACTCGGGACTAGCGAGACCTACGAGCAGTACTTC; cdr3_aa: CASSLGTSETYEQYF
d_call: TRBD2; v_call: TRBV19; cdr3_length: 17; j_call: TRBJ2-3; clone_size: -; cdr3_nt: TGTGCCAGTAGTAGAAGCACCGGGACTAGCGCTACAGATACGCAGTATTTT; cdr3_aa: CASSRSTGTSATDTQYF
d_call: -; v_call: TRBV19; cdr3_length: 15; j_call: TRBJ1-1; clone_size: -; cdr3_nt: TGTGCCAGTAGTATACGGGGACATCCGAACACTGAAGCTTTCTTT; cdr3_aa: CASSIRGHPNTEAFF
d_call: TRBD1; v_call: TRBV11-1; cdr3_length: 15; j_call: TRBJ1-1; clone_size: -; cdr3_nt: TGTGCCAGCAGCTCGAGCCGCGGGGGGACAGTAAAAGCTTTCTTT; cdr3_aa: CASSSSRGGTVKAFF
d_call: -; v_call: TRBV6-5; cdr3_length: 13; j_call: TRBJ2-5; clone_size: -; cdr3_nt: TGTGCCACCCAGGGCGGAACCCAAGAGACCCAGTACTTC; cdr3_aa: CATQGGTQETQYF
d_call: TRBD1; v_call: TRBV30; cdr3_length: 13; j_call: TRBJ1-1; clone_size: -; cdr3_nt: TGTGCCGAGGACAGGGGGATGAACACTGAAGCTTTCTTT; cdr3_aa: CAEDRGMNTEAFF
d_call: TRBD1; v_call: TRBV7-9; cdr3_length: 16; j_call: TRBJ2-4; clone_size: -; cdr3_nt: TGTGCCAGCAGCTTAGCCAGACCGGGACAGAAAAACATTCAGTACTTC; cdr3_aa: CASSLARPGQKNIQYF
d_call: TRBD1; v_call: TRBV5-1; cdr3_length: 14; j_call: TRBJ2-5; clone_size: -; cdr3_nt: TGCGCCAGCAGCCTGGACAGGGTAGTGGAGACCCAGTACTTC; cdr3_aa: CASSLDRVVETQYF
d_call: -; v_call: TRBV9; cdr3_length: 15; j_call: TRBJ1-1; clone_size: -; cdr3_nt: TGTGCCAGCAGCTTGGGGGCCGGAAAGAACACTGAAGCTTTCTTT; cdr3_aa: CASSLGAGKNTEAFF
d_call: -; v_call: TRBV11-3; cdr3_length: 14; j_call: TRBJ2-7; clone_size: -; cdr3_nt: TGTGCCAGCAGCGTCACTACCGGGACTGGCGAGCAGTACTTC; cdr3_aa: CASSVTTGTGEQYF
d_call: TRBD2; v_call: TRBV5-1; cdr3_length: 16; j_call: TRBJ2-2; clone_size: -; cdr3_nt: TGCGCCAGCAGCTCGACTAGCGGGAGGAACACCGGGGAGCTGTTTTTT; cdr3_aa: CASSSTSGRNTGELFF
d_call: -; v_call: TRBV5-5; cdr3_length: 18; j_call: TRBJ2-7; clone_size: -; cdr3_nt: TGTGCCAGCGCCAATGGGGGGAGTGGGGCTAGTATTGCCTACGAGCAGTACTTC; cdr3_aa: CASANGGSGASIAYEQYF
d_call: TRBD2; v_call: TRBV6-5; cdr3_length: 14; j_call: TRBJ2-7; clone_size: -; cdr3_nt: TGTGCCAGCAGGGGGACTAGCGGGACTTACGAGCAGTACTTC; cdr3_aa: CASRGTSGTYEQYF